This paragraph covers one T cell receptor beta chain sequence. CDR1 LNHDA and CDR2 SQIVND come from the germline V gene (reference sequence). This CDR3 spans 14 amino acids. Germline trimming cut 7 bases from V and 10 bases from J; bases unmatched to any gene: 12. The data originate from a study of blood T cell repertoires in COVID-19. Study details: Samples taken during acute and convalescent COVID-19 were collected in the United States, Italy and Spain. The cDNA or gDNA used as material had been derived from T cells, B-cell-depleted T cells, or PBMCs.

Authors' data handling: Estimated nucleated cell counts came from reference gene primer amplification. Assay used: immunoSEQ multiplex PCR; TCRdb lists only in-frame clones, some missing. That table furnishes V, J and clone size, whereas the DNA furnished D and trimming. The table shows 180,000 or so clones, with around four fifths occurring only once. The sequence was collected from a woman of 80 years or more with active or convalescent COVID-19. V usage is TRBV19 and J usage is TRBJ1-4; 7 bases fit TRBD1. Material: peripheral blood. The CDR3, as DNA: TGTGCCAGTAATTTCGGAGGGGGCATGAGAAAACTGTTTTTT. As protein: CASNFGGGMRKLFF. Complete variable domain (other parts from reference TRBV19 and TRBJ1-4): DGGITQSPKYLFRKEGQNVTLSCEQNLNHDAMYWYRQDPGQGLRLIYYSQIVNDFQKGDIAEGYSVSREKKESFPLTVTSAQKNPTAFYLCASNFGGGMRKLFFGSGTQLSVL.